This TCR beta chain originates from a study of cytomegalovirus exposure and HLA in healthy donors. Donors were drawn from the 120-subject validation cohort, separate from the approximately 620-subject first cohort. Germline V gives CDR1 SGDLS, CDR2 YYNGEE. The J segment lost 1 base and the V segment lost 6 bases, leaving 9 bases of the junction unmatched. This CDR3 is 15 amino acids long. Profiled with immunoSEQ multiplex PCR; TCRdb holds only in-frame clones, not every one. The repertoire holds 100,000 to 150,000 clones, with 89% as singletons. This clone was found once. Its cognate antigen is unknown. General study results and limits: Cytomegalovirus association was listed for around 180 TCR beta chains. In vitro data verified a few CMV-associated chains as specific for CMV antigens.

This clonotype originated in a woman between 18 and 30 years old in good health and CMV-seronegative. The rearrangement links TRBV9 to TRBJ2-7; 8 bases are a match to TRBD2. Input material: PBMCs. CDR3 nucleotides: TGTGCCAGCACACCGAGCGGGAGCGGGTCCTACGAGCAGTACTTC. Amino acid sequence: CASTPSGSGSYEQYF.